This T cell receptor beta chain comes out of a study of blood T cell repertoires in COVID-19. Study information: Specimens from acute and convalescent COVID-19 originated in the United States, Italy and Spain. Sources were T cells, B-cell-depleted T cells, or PBMCs; the material itself was cDNA or gDNA.

The Seattle patients joined while their infection was active and were tracked longitudinally afterward. Authors' analysis steps: From reference gene primer amplification, estimates of nucleated cell counts were derived. Clones were read by immunoSEQ multiplex PCR, and TCRdb kept only the in-frame ones, dropping some. Clone size and the V and J calls come from that table; the DNA yielded D and trimming. The data hold some 180,000 clones, with around four fifths observed a single time. Trimming stripped 5 bases from V and 5 bases from J, with 11 bases between. Looked up from germline, CDR1 is SGHNT and CDR2 is YENEEA. This CDR3 spans 13 amino acids.

The sequence came from a woman at least 80 years old with COVID-19, enrolled during active disease. The gene calls are TRBV11-3 and TRBJ2-3; D remains unclear. What was sequenced was peripheral blood. The CDR3: CASSISPLDTQYF. The CDR3 DNA reads as TGTGCCAGCAGCATTTCTCCCCTAGATACGCAGTATTTT.